Described below is a single TCR beta chain sequence and its context. Original data processing: Amplification with reference gene primers provided the estimates of nucleated cell counts. Libraries were prepared by immunoSEQ multiplex PCR; TCRdb keeps only in-frame clonotypes and omits some of them. The D gene and trimming were derived from the DNA, and the V and J assignments and clone size from that table. This sample has 150,000 or so clones, with roughly four fifths found just once. CDR1 is MGHDK and CDR2 is SYGVNS in the germline V gene. CDR3 length equals 14 residues. V lost 5 bases and J 2 bases, leaving 13 bases between the germline ends. The source of the sample is a study of blood T cell repertoires in COVID-19. At the level of the study: T cells, B-cell-depleted T cells, or PBMCs supplied cDNA or gDNA.

Sequenced material: peripheral blood. The chain recombines TRBV25-1 with TRBJ2-7; D is perhaps TRBD2 (7 bases). The clonotype originates from a woman older than 75 with acute or convalescent COVID-19. CDR3 sequence reads: CASSSMGGPYEQYF. The CDR3 DNA is TGTGCCAGCAGTTCTATGGGGGGGCCCTACGAGCAGTACTTC.